This TCR beta chain is from a study of T cell responses to AZD1222 COVID-19 vaccine. Study outcomes and limitations: Among the donors, most were white British and more were female, and clonal diversity was possibly underestimated.

Details on this clone: Its specificity is unknown.

Produced via immunoSEQ multiplex PCR; TCRdb's table is partial and in-frame only. The sample records 150,000 to 200,000 clones, 92% being singletons. CDR1 and CDR2 (germline): SEHNR, FQNEAQ (reference sequence). The CDR3 consists of 14 residues. Trimming cost V 4 bases and J 0 bases, with 10 bases left between them. This clonotype was obtained from an adult who received the AZD1222 COVID-19 vaccine. Specimen: peripheral blood, collected 28 days after the second AZD1222 dose. The chain uses TRBV7-9 and TRBJ2-7, with D maybe TRBD1 (6 bases). CDR3 loop: CASSSTGNSYEQYF. CDR3 nucleotides: TGTGCCAGCAGCTCAACAGGGAACTCCTACGAGCAGTACTTC. Full variable domain (remainder filled in from reference TRBV7-9 and TRBJ2-7): DTGVSQNPRHKITKRGQNVTFRCDPISEHNRLYWYRQTLGQGPEFLTYFQNEAQLEKSRLLSDRFSAERPKGSFSTLEIQRTEQGDSAMYLCASSSTGNSYEQYFGPGTRLTVT.